The next 27 T cell receptor beta chains were all read from a single sample in a study of blood T cell repertoires in COVID-19. Libraries were prepared by immunoSEQ multiplex PCR; TCRdb keeps only in-frame clonotypes and omits some of them. The sample shows about 430,000 clones, around 90% of them seen only once. Material: peripheral blood. Every receptor here comes from a man between 18 and 29 years old with COVID-19, enrolled during active disease.

The V and J genes are TRBV11-2 and TRBJ2-5; 7 bases match TRBD2. Germline V gene data show CDR1 as SGHAT and CDR2 as FQNNGV. Trimming at V came to 2 bases and at J to 5 bases, leaving 5 bases not matched to a gene. This CDR3 spans 14 amino acids. The CDR3 DNA reads TGTGCCAGCAGCTTATACCGGGGAGGGGAGACCCAGTACTTC. Its translation is CASSLYRGGETQYF.

V usage is TRBV12-3 or TRBV12-4 and J usage is TRBJ1-2; no clear D. The CDR3 runs to 12 residues. V lost 6 bases and J lost 9, with 14 bases in between. CDR3 in DNA: TGTGCCAGCAGCCTGGGAGGGCCCCGCTACACCTTC. It yields the protein CASSLGGPRYTF.

The chain has TRBV4-2 and TRBJ1-1; D might be TRBD1 (6 bases). Germline V gene lookup returns CDR1 LGHNA and CDR2 YNFKEQ. The CDR3 loop spans 17 amino acids. Trimming removed 1 base from V and 1 base from J, with 16 bases in between. CDR3 sequence reads: CASSQALQGRGNTEAFF. The CDR3 bases are TGTGCCAGCAGCCAAGCCCTACAGGGCAGGGGGAACACTGAAGCTTTCTTT.

The chain has TRBV7-2 and TRBJ2-3; 12 bases map to TRBD2. The CDR3 loop spans 15 amino acids. The V segment lost 4 bases and the J segment 6 bases; nucleotides outside the gene matches: 5. The germline V gene has CDR1 SGHTA and CDR2 FQGNSA. This CDR3 reads CASSSRLAGADTQYF. The CDR3 DNA is TGTGCCAGCAGCTCCAGACTAGCGGGGGCCGATACGCAGTATTTT.

The gene calls are TRBV11-3 and TRBJ2-1; D gene ambiguous. This CDR3 has 15 amino acids. The germline V gene encodes CDR1 SGHNT and CDR2 YENEEA. V was trimmed by 2 bases and J by 4 bases, leaving 12 bases between them. The CDR3 DNA sequence: TGTGCCAGCAGCTTAACTCCCTCCCAATACAATGAGCAGTTCTTC. It specifies CASSLTPSQYNEQFF. The variable domain in full, completed from reference TRBV11-3 and TRBJ2-1, reads EAGVVQSPRYKIIEKKQPVAFWCNPISGHNTLYWYLQNLGQGPELLIRYENEEAVDDSQLPKDRFSAERLKGVDSTLKIQPAELGDSAVYLCASSLTPSQYNEQFFGPGTRLTVL.

This clone was detected once. This chain joins TRBV2 and TRBJ2-7; 7 bases line up with TRBD1. Germline V CDR1 and CDR2: SNHLY, FYNNEI. The ends lost 7 bases at V and 2 bases at J; junction bases unmatched: 8. The CDR3 consists of 14 residues. CDR3 residues: CASNTGDPAYEQYF. DNA for the CDR3: TGTGCCAGCAACACAGGGGACCCCGCCTACGAGCAGTACTTC.

The chain uses TRBV11-2 and TRBJ1-4, with 9 bases lining up with TRBD1. The CDR3 consists of 14 residues. The J segment lost 8 bases and the V segment lost 5 bases, leaving 6 bases of the junction unmatched. Germline V gene data show CDR1 as SGHAT and CDR2 as FQNNGV. The CDR3 protein is CASSLQGAGEKLFF. CDR3 nucleotide sequence: TGTGCCAGCAGCCTACAGGGGGCTGGGGAAAAACTGTTTTTT. The complete variable domain, with remaining parts taken from reference TRBV11-2 and TRBJ1-4, reads EAGVAQSPRYKIIEKRQSVAFWCNPISGHATLYWYQQILGQGPKLLIQFQNNGVVDDSQLPKDRFSAERLKGVDSTLKIQPAKLEDSAVYLCASSLQGAGEKLFFGSGTQLSVL.

This chain joins TRBV2 and TRBJ2-7, with D unclear. CDR1 is SNHLY, CDR2 FYNNEI, per germline. V lost 7 bases, J lost 0 bases, and 16 bases lay in between. The CDR3 spans 15 residues. CDR3 DNA sequence: TGTGCCAGCACCCCGCTGGCAGTCAGCTCCTACGAGCAGTACTTC. This gives the protein CASTPLAVSSYEQYF.

The chain has TRBV6-2 or TRBV6-3 and TRBJ2-2, with 7 bases matching TRBD2. This CDR3 comprises 17 residues. CDR1 is MNHEY, CDR2 SVGEGT, per germline. Losses at the gene ends were 5 bases for V and 1 base for J; bases not matched to a gene: 10. The CDR3 spells CASSGGTTLLNTGELFF. DNA for the CDR3: TGTGCCAGCAGTGGGGGGACTACCCTTCTGAACACCGGGGAGCTGTTTTTT.

This clone has a single count. V gene TRBV5-6 combines with J gene TRBJ2-7; D might be TRBD2 (5 bases). Germline values: CDR1 SGHDT, CDR2 YYEEEE. The CDR3 consists of 13 residues. The V end was cut by 0 bases, the J end by 7 bases, with 11 bases between. This CDR3 is CASSLVERREQYF. In nucleotides, the CDR3 is TGTGCCAGCAGCTTGGTCGAGCGGAGGGAGCAGTACTTC.

J is TRBJ1-2 and V is TRBV3-1 (or the pseudogene TRBV3-2); perhaps TRBD1 as D (5 bases). Germline values: CDR1 LGHDT, CDR2 YNNKEL (reference sequence). CDR3 length equals 13 residues. Trimming removed 4 bases at V and 7 bases at J, with 13 bases between. The CDR3 sequence: CASSPGGDSGYTF. The CDR3 DNA is TGTGCCAGCAGCCCCGGGGGTGATAGTGGCTACACCTTC.

A note on this clone: The same CDR3 arises from other DNA sequences in this sample as well. The chain recombines TRBV12-3 or TRBV12-4 with TRBJ2-2; 8 positions match TRBD1. With V trimmed by 8 bases and J by 5 bases, 4 bases remained unmatched. This CDR3 contains 13 residues. The CDR3 region has the DNA TGTGCCAGCCGGGACAGGTTGACCGGGGAGCTGTTTTTT. This encodes CASRDRLTGELFF.

This clone has more than one count but fewer than ten. V usage is TRBV19 and J usage is TRBJ1-6; D is possibly TRBD1 (6 bases). The CDR3 extends over 15 amino acids. V lost 1 base, J lost 9 bases, and 13 bases lay in between. CDR1 LNHDA and CDR2 SQIVND come from the germline V gene (reference sequence). The CDR3, as DNA: TGTGCCAGTAGTATAGTCCCAAGAGGGGGTTCACCCCTCCACTTT. This gives the protein CASSIVPRGGSPLHF.

The chain couples TRBV6-5 to TRBJ2-7; 8 bases agree with TRBD2. This CDR3 is built from 15 residues. The V gene's germline CDR1 is MNHEY and CDR2 SVGAGI. V lost 6 bases to trimming and J lost 7 bases; unmatched junction nucleotides: 14. The CDR3 nucleotides are TGTGCCAGCAGCTTTGGGACTAGGAGGTCTGGGGAGCAGTACTTC. It specifies CASSFGTRRSGEQYF.

The gene calls are TRBV6-5 and TRBJ2-2; D call uncertain. The V gene lost 4 bases and the J gene lost 6 bases, with 9 bases spanning the gap. CDR1 is MNHEY, CDR2 SVGAGI, per germline. The length of the CDR3 is 13 residues. CDR3 sequence: CASSFPDAGELFF. Written as DNA, the CDR3 is TGTGCCAGCAGTTTCCCAGATGCCGGGGAGCTGTTTTTT.

The V and J genes are TRBV6-4 and TRBJ2-2; D not certain. CDR3 size: 12 residues. Germline CDR1 and CDR2: MRHNA and SNTAGT. V was cut by 0 bases and J by 7 bases, with 3 bases left in between. The CDR3, as DNA: TGTGCCAGCAGTGACTCGAGCGGGGAGCTGTTTTTT. Translating gives CASSDSSGELFF.

This clone was seen more than once but under ten times. The chain combines TRBV4-1 with TRBJ1-2; tentative D call: TRBD1 (6 bases). Germline V CDR1 and CDR2: MGHRA, YSYEKL. The CDR3 totals 15 residues. V lost 3 bases, J lost 5 bases, and 16 bases lay in between. CDR3 amino acids: CASSQPIQGLYGYTF. CDR3 coding DNA: TGCGCCAGCAGCCAGCCGATACAGGGATTATATGGCTACACCTTC.

J is TRBJ2-6 and V is TRBV9; TRBD1 agrees at 7 bases. J gave up 0 bases and V 4 bases, and 7 bases lay outside the gene matches. This CDR3 is built from 17 residues. Per germline, CDR1 SGDLS and CDR2 YYNGEE. This chain's CDR3 is CASSKTGQLSGANVLTF. The CDR3 nucleotides read TGTGCCAGCAGCAAGACAGGGCAGCTCTCTGGGGCCAACGTCCTGACTTTC.

This clone has just one count. The chain links TRBV6-5 to TRBJ2-1; 9 bases are a match to TRBD2. Germline CDR1 is MNHEY and CDR2 is SVGAGI. The CDR3 length is 15 residues. V was clipped by 5 bases and J by 4 bases; unmatched bases: 6. The CDR3 coding sequence is TGTGCCAGCAGTCCTAGCGGGGCATTTTACAATGAGCAGTTCTTC. It specifies CASSPSGAFYNEQFF.

The count of this clone is one. The gene calls are TRBV10-1 and TRBJ1-5; TRBD1 is a possible D gene (6 bases). Trimming pared 2 bases from V and 4 bases from J, leaving 6 bases between. This CDR3 contains 13 residues. Germline CDR1 and CDR2: WNHNN and SYGVQD (reference sequence). The CDR3 DNA sequence: TGCGCCAGCAGTGAGACAGGGAATCAGCCCCAGCATTTT. Translated: CASSETGNQPQHF.

The chain uses TRBV3-1 (or the pseudogene TRBV3-2) and TRBJ2-5; 10 nucleotides line up with TRBD2. The CDR3 consists of 17 residues. Germline loops: CDR1 LGHDT, CDR2 YNNKEL (reference sequence). Trimming took 1 base from V and 3 from J; bases not matched to a gene: 8. The CDR3 coding sequence is TGTGCCAGCAGCCAAGGTCAGCGGGGGGGCCAGAAAGAGACCCAGTACTTC. Protein product: CASSQGQRGGQKETQYF.

The chain combines TRBV30 with TRBJ2-7; TRBD2 aligns across 7 bases. The ends lost 3 bases at V and 0 bases at J; junction bases unmatched: 5. Germline loops: CDR1 GTSNPN, CDR2 SVGIG (reference sequence). The CDR3 contains 14 residues. CDR3 DNA: TGTGCCTGGAGCCACGGCGGGAGCTCCTACGAGCAGTACTTC. Protein product: CAWSHGGSSYEQYF.

The rearrangement joins TRBV5-8 to TRBJ2-7, with TRBD1 as a possible D gene (5 bases). CDR3 length: 12 residues. Germline values: CDR1 SGHTS, CDR2 YDEGEE. V gave up 0 bases and J gave up 6 bases, with 7 bases separating them. CDR3 loop: CASSLGQGEQYF. As DNA, the CDR3 is TGTGCCAGCAGCTTGGGGCAGGGCGAGCAGTACTTC.

This chain joins TRBV5-1 and TRBJ2-7; 8 nucleotides match TRBD1. Germline V gives CDR1 SGHRS, CDR2 YFSETQ. The CDR3 runs to 13 residues. J lost 6 bases, V lost 2 bases, and 4 bases had no gene match. The CDR3 is CASSFETGAEQYF. CDR3 bases: TGCGCCAGCAGCTTCGAGACAGGGGCCGAGCAGTACTTC.

The chain carries TRBV28 and TRBJ1-2, with D unclear. The CDR3 sequence is 14 residues long. The V end was cut by 3 bases, the J end by 8 bases, with 16 bases between. Per the germline V gene, CDR1 is MDHEN and CDR2 is SYDVKM. In nucleotides, the CDR3 is TGTGCCAGCAGTTTTAATGCCGGTTACCGAGGCTACACCTTC. This gives the protein CASSFNAGYRGYTF.

The J gene is TRBJ1-2, the V gene TRBV7-9; D gene uncertain. In germline, CDR1 is SEHNR, CDR2 FQNEAQ (reference sequence). CDR3 length equals 14 residues. V was trimmed by 3 bases and J by 6 bases, leaving 14 bases between them. CDR3 sequence (DNA): TGTGCCAGCAGCTTCACGAGGGATGGAGATGGCTACACCTTC. Translating gives CASSFTRDGDGYTF.

The rearrangement uses TRBV2 and TRBJ1-6; TRBD1 matches 8 bases. Looked up from germline, CDR1 is SNHLY and CDR2 is FYNNEI. J was trimmed by 10 bases and V by 7 bases; bases with no gene match: 15. The CDR3 contains 16 residues. CDR3 DNA sequence: TGTGCCAGCATCGGAGCGGGCCAGGGGGCAAGGTCACCCCTCCACTTT. As protein: CASIGAGQGARSPLHF.